This TCR beta chain was recovered during a study of metastatic and nonmetastatic thyroid tumors (dated by TCRdb to about 2020). The study in broad terms: Repertoires were compared across peripheral blood and tumor or nodule tissue samples from malignant and benign thyroid patients.

CDR3 length: 16 amino acids, cysteine to phenylalanine. Just the 48-base CDR3 DNA is kept, in frame starting at base 1. In the germline V gene (reference sequence), CDR1 corresponds to LGHDT and CDR2 to YNNKEL. Unmatched junction bases come to 12, with V trimmed by 3 bases and J by 12 bases. No treatment had been received by any patient before thyroid surgery. Using T-cell receptor beta sequencing, the researchers looked back retrospectively at clinical samples from patients, gathered between about 2011 and 2018. Receptors were amplified or captured by PCR. For sequencing, an Illumina HiSeq 4000 was employed. High-throughput sequencing was used to profile the CDR3 region of the TCR beta-chain in every patient. The published analysis was carried out like this. CDR3 differences across clinicopathological groups were used to build a classifier for discriminating distant-metastatic papillary thyroid cancer patients. Repertoire diversity was assessed with the Shannon index, and tumor-blood repertoire similarity with the Morisita-Horn index. TCRdb reprocessing: public reads trimmed at Q25 with fastp, clones called with MiXCR, in-frame beta chains kept. V and J calls and clone size were set by TCRdb, not the authors. In this sample the table shows about 14,000 clones, roughly 33% of which occur a single time. The ten largest clones take up 20% to 30% of the sample.

The paper's findings and limits, for the study overall: In both blood and tumor samples, TCR beta diversity was reported to be significantly higher in malignant tumors than in benign nodules.

This clone was counted ten times or more. Its recognized antigen is unknown. Base qualities are not recorded, but no much larger clone differs from it by a single base. Sequenced sample: tumor tissue. Recombination joined TRBV3-1 with TRBJ2-1; the junction holds 12 bases that match TRBD2. This TCR was recovered from a female donor with papillary thyroid cancer or a benign thyroid nodule (not recorded which). Some clones in this sample may be carry-over from other donors' samples. The CDR3 sequence is CASSHTGTSGPRGQFF. The base sequence is TGTGCCAGCAGCCATACCGGGACTAGCGGGCCCCGGGGGCAGTTCTTC.